This TCR beta chain comes out of a study of cytomegalovirus exposure and HLA in healthy donors. V lost 10 bases and J lost 0; bases outside the gene matches: 10. Germline V gene lookup returns CDR1 SGDLS and CDR2 YYNGEE. The CDR3 spans 14 residues. Clones were sequenced by immunoSEQ multiplex PCR, and TCRdb holds only the in-frame ones, with some missing. The sample contains some 330,000 clones, 80% to 90% of which appear only once. Concerning this clone itself: Its antigen remains unidentified.

These donors were members of the approximately 110-subject validation cohort, a group separate from the roughly 670-subject first cohort. Study observations and caveats: Most sequenced TCRs were rare (though some public TCRs occurred in many donors). In the 130 or so validation repertoires, around 95% of cluster scores exceeded 0, per a later analysis. The listing of roughly 160 TCR beta chains classed them as cytomegalovirus-associated.

Sample: PBMCs. V gene TRBV9 combines with J gene TRBJ2-7; 7 nucleotides match TRBD1. This clonotype originated in a woman aged 18-29 years in good health and CMV-seronegative. The CDR3 DNA reads TGTGCCCGCAACCCCAGGGGGAGCTCCTACGAGCAGTACTTC. Translation gives CARNPRGSSYEQYF.